A selection of T cell receptor beta chains follows, all from one sample in a study of T cells in Graves' hyperthyroidism and ophthalmopathy. TCRdb fed the multiplex PCR reads into MiXCR, producing one record per CDR3 protein. This table holds approximately 330,000 distinct CDR3 sequences, 21% found once. The sequenced material came from blood. The receptors here all came from a woman aged 50 to 65 with Graves' hyperthyroidism. Each CDR3 is given with its conserved first and last residue. D genes are given only for firm matches. Clone size, where shown, is once, few, many, or a class for clones that have expanded.

d_gene | j_gene | v_gene | abundance | CDR3nt | CDR3aa
NA | TRBJ2-3 | TRBV30 | NA | TGTGCCTGGAGTCTTCTAGCGTTGGGCACAGATACGCAGTATTTT | CAWSLLALGTDTQYF
TRBD1 | TRBJ1-4 | TRBV11-3 | few | TGTGCCAGCAGCCGGACAGGGGCTAATGAAAAACTGTTTTTT | CASSRTGANEKLFF
NA | TRBJ1-1 | TRBV12-3/TRBV12-4 | many | TGTGCCAGCAGTTCGCAGGGTGAGATGGGCACTGAAGCTTTCTTT | CASSSQGEMGTEAFF
TRBD1 | TRBJ2-7 | TRBV11-2 | many | TGTGCCAGCAGCTTAGGGACAGGGACCAACGAGCAGTACTTC | CASSLGTGTNEQYF
NA | TRBJ1-1 | TRBV5-6 | NA | TGTGCCAGCAGCGCGGGACGGGAGAACACTGAAGCTTTCTTT | CASSAGRENTEAFF
NA | TRBJ1-5 | TRBV20-1 | NA | TGCAGTGCTAAGGCGCCTCAAATGGGTAGCAATCAGCCCCAGCATTTT | CSAKAPQMGSNQPQHF
TRBD1 | TRBJ1-1 | TRBV11-2 | many | TGTGCCAGCAGCCCACAGGGGAGAATAGGTGAAGCTTTCTTT | CASSPQGRIGEAFF
NA | TRBJ2-5 | TRBV5-6 | many | TGTGCCAGCAGCTCCCTAACAGATGTCCAAGAGACCCAGTACTTC | CASSSLTDVQETQYF
TRBD2 | TRBJ2-3 | TRBV9 | many | TGTGCCAGCAGCGTCCGGGGGGGGAGCACAGATACGCAGTATTTT | CASSVRGGSTDTQYF
NA | TRBJ2-5 | TRBV7-9 | few | TGTGCCAGCAGCTTAGCGCGAGAGACCCAGTACTTC | CASSLARETQYF
NA | TRBJ2-7 | TRBV27 | many | TGTGCCAGCAGTGGACCCCTAAAGGAGTGGTACTTC | CASSGPLKEWYF
NA | TRBJ1-2 | TRBV12-3/TRBV12-4 | NA | TGTGCCAGCAGGTATCCGGGACGGACCTATGGCTACACCTTC | CASRYPGRTYGYTF
TRBD1 | TRBJ2-7 | TRBV27 | NA | TGTACCAGCAGTCAAGACAGGGTGGTCTACGAGCAGTACTTC | CTSSQDRVVYEQYF
NA | TRBJ1-5 | TRBV19 | few | TGTGCCAGTAGTATAGATGGGGGGTCCTGGAGGCCCCAGCATTTT | CASSIDGGSWRPQHF
NA | TRBJ1-2 | TRBV19 | few | TGTGCCAGTAGTATCTCAGTTGTCGGACAGACCCTCTATGGCTACACCTTC | CASSISVVGQTLYGYTF
NA | TRBJ2-7 | TRBV12-3/TRBV12-4 | many | TGTGCCAGCAGTCTGGACGCTTCCTACGAGCAGTACTTC | CASSLDASYEQYF
NA | TRBJ2-7 | TRBV20-1 | many | TGCAGTGCTAGATGGGCCGGCTACGAGCAGTACTTC | CSARWAGYEQYF
NA | TRBJ2-5 | TRBV13 | many | TGTGCCAGCAGCTTAGGCTTCCAAGAGACCCAGTACTTC | CASSLGFQETQYF
NA | TRBJ2-5 | TRBV20-1 | many | TGCAGTGCTAGAGATCCGGGGGTTGGGCAAGAGACCCAGTACTTC | CSARDPGVGQETQYF
TRBD1 | TRBJ2-5 | TRBV2 | many | TGTGCCAGCGTTCGACAGGGGGGACAGGGACAAGAGACCCAGTACTTC | CASVRQGGQGQETQYF
NA | TRBJ1-1 | TRBV12-3/TRBV12-4 | many | TGTGCCAGCAGCCTAGGGGGGAAGGTGAACACTGAAGCTTTCTTT | CASSLGGKVNTEAFF
NA | TRBJ2-7 | TRBV20-1 | many | TGCAGTGCTAGAGATCCCAGGGGATACTCCTACGAGCAGTACTTC | CSARDPRGYSYEQYF
TRBD1 | TRBJ2-7 | TRBV12-3/TRBV12-4 | many | TGTGCCAGCAGTTTTTGGGGACAGGTCTCCTACGAGCAGTACTTC | CASSFWGQVSYEQYF
NA | TRBJ1-6 | TRBV11-1 | NA | TGTGCCAGCAGCGTAGAAGGGCAACCGTCCTATAATTCACCCCTCCACTTT | CASSVEGQPSYNSPLHF
TRBD1 | TRBJ2-5 | TRBV5-5 | many | TGTGCCAGCAGCCTTGCGACAGGGATGTTGGAGACCCAGTACTTC | CASSLATGMLETQYF
NA | TRBJ1-1 | TRBV5-1 | many | TGTGCCAGCAGCTTGGTGGGCACTGAAGCTTTCTTT | CASSLVGTEAFF
TRBD2 | TRBJ2-7 | TRBV6-1 | NA | TGTGCCAGCAGTGAGCAAAGCGGGACCTCCTACGAGCAGTACTTC | CASSEQSGTSYEQYF
TRBD2 | TRBJ2-5 | TRBV28 | many | TGTGCCAGCAGTTTTATGACTAGCGGATACCAAGAGACCCAGTACTTC | CASSFMTSGYQETQYF
NA | TRBJ2-5 | TRBV9 | few | TGTGCCAGCAGCGCCGTCGGAGGGGGCGAGGTGACCCAGTACTTC | CASSAVGGGEVTQYF
NA | TRBJ1-6 | TRBV20-1 | NA | TGCAGTGCTAGTCAGTCCGGCTATAATTCACCCCTCCACTTT | CSASQSGYNSPLHF
NA | TRBJ2-2 | TRBV3-1 | many | TGTGCCAGCAGCCAAGAGCGGCCTGGAGCCGGGGAGCTGTTTTTT | CASSQERPGAGELFF
TRBD1 | TRBJ1-1 | TRBV2 | NA | TGTGCCAGCAGTCGGACAGGGGTTAGGAGCACTGAAGCTTTCTTT | CASSRTGVRSTEAFF
TRBD2 | TRBJ2-1 | TRBV28 | many | TGTGCCAGCAGCCGCACAAGGGGCGGGAGCTACAATGAGCAGTTCTTC | CASSRTRGGSYNEQFF
NA | TRBJ2-1 | TRBV29-1 | NA | TGCAGCGCATCGTTAGCGGACAATGAGCAGTTCTTC | CSASLADNEQFF
TRBD2 | TRBJ2-2 | TRBV11-2 | many | TGTGCCAGCAGCTCGCGGGTACCTAGCGGGAGGGCCCAAAGCGGGGAGCTGTTTTTT | CASSSRVPSGRAQSGELFF
TRBD1 | TRBJ1-1 | TRBV29-1 | few | TGCAGCGTCGGACAGGGGGCTTGGAACACTGAAGCTTTCTTT | CSVGQGAWNTEAFF
TRBD2 | TRBJ2-3 | TRBV3-1 | many | TGTGCCAGCAGCCAAGATCAGCTAGCGGGGGGATCTAGCACAGATACGCAGTATTTT | CASSQDQLAGGSSTDTQYF
NA | TRBJ1-1 | TRBV15 | many | TGTGCCACCAGCGGAGACAGGTCAAACACTGAAGCTTTCTTT | CATSGDRSNTEAFF
NA | TRBJ1-6 | TRBV20-1 | few | TGCAGTGCTAGGGAGGACAGATTTTCACCCCTCCACTTT | CSAREDRFSPLHF
TRBD2 | TRBJ2-1 | TRBV4-2 | few | TGTGCCAGCAGCCAACAACTAGCGGGGGGGTCCAATGAGCAGTTCTTC | CASSQQLAGGSNEQFF
TRBD1 | TRBJ2-1 | TRBV7-9 | NA | TGTGCCAGCAGCTTAGATGGGACAGGGATGTCCAATGAGCAGTTCTTC | CASSLDGTGMSNEQFF
NA | TRBJ2-1 | TRBV9 | NA | TGTGCCAGCAGCGAGACCTTGTTAAGACTCAATGAGCAGTTCTTC | CASSETLLRLNEQFF
TRBD2 | TRBJ2-3 | TRBV9 | many | TGTGCCAGCAGCGTCGGCGGGGGGCGCAACACAGATACGCAGTATTTT | CASSVGGGRNTDTQYF
NA | TRBJ1-2 | TRBV5-8 | few | TGTGCCAGCAGCTTGGTCGACCTCTATGGCTACACCTTC | CASSLVDLYGYTF
NA | TRBJ2-5 | TRBV20-1 | many | TGCAGTGCTTGGTTGGAGACCCAGTACTTC | CSAWLETQYF
NA | TRBJ1-4 | TRBV5-5 | few | TGTGCCAGCAGCTTGGAAGGTTCAACTAATGAAAAACTGTTTTTT | CASSLEGSTNEKLFF